This TCR beta chain was recorded in a study of blood T cells in healthy people across ages. Combining a sample-barcoded 5' primer with a J-beta primer mix, a second PCR ran for roughly 7 to 12 cycles. Each CDR3 protein gets one entry after TCRdb re-called the 5' RACE reads with MiXCR. The sample holds 1.4 million or so distinct CDR3 sequences, approximately 39% seen once. The V gene's germline CDR1 is SGHRS and CDR2 YFSETQ. V shed 3 bases, J shed 0 bases, and the junction held 4 bases outside the gene matches. The CDR3 totals 15 residues. Input material: blood. The source is a woman younger than 30 in good health. The V gene is TRBV5-1, the J gene TRBJ2-3; the match to TRBD2 covers 7 bases. CDR3 in DNA: TGCGCCAGCAGCTCCCTTAGCGGGAGCACAGATACGCAGTATTTT. Protein sequence: CASSSLSGSTDTQYF.